The entry that follows covers one T cell receptor beta chain sequence. This record belongs to a study of blood T cell repertoires in COVID-19. Overall study: Donors in the United States, Italy and Spain gave samples during acute or convalescent COVID-19. PBMCs, B-cell-depleted T cells, or T cells were the source of the cDNA or gDNA that made up the material.

Per the original data handling: Amplification of reference gene primers was used by the study to estimate nucleated cell counts. TCRdb's copy holds only in-frame clones and misses some; the assay was immunoSEQ multiplex PCR. V and J calls and clone size are those listed in that table; D and trimming were worked out from the DNA. The profile shows hundreds of thousands of clones, roughly 80% of them singletons. Trimming removed 5 bases at V and 8 bases at J, with 10 bases between. Germline V gives CDR1 SGHAT, CDR2 FQNNGV. The CDR3 is 13 amino acids. The chain joins TRBV11-2 to TRBJ1-6; D remains ambiguous. This TCR was sampled from a man older than 75 with acute or convalescent COVID-19. Sample: peripheral blood. The CDR3 bases are TGTGCCAGCAGCATAGGGAGGGATTCACCCCTCCACTTT. Translated: CASSIGRDSPLHF. The full variable domain, completed using reference TRBV11-2 and TRBJ1-6, is EAGVAQSPRYKIIEKRQSVAFWCNPISGHATLYWYQQILGQGPKLLIQFQNNGVVDDSQLPKDRFSAERLKGVDSTLKIQPAKLEDSAVYLCASSIGRDSPLHFGNGTRLTVT.